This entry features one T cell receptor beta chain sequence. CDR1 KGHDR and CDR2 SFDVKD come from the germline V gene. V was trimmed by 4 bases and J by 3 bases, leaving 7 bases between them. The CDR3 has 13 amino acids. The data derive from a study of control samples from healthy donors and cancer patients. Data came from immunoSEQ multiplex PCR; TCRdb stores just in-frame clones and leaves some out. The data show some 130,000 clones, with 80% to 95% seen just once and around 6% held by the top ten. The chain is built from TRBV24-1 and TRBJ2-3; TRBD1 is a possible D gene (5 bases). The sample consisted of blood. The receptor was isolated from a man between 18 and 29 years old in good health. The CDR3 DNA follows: TGTGCCACCAGTGAAGGGGCGACAGATACGCAGTATTTT. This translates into CATSEGATDTQYF.